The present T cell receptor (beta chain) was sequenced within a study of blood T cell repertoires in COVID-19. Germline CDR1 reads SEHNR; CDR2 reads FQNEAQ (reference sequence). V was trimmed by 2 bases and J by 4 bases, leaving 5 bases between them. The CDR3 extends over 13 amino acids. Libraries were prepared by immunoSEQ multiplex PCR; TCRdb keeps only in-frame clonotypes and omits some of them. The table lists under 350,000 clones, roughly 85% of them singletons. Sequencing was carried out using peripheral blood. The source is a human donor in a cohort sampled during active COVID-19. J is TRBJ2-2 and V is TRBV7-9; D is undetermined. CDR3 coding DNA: TGTGCCAGCAGCTTAATGAGCACCGGGGAGCTGTTTTTT. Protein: CASSLMSTGELFF.